Sequencing of this T cell receptor (beta chain) was carried out in a study of cytomegalovirus exposure and HLA in healthy donors. Overall study results and limits: Testing in vitro showed a few CMV-associated chains specific for CMV antigens. Highest at DRB1 and lowest at HLA-C, TCR association rates differed among HLA loci in a later analysis. Per published accounts, TCR beta sequences correctly predicted the HLA-A and HLA-B alleles of most subjects.

Remarks on this clone: What it recognizes is unknown.

The study sampled nominally healthy donors, though unrecorded immune exposures were likely. The PCR was carried out with 60 Vbeta primers and 13 Jbeta primers. Assay used: immunoSEQ multiplex PCR; TCRdb lists only in-frame clones, some missing. The table has about 190,000 clones, 80% to 90% seen once. The sample comprised PBMCs. This sequence was found in a man aged 40-55 years in good health and CMV-seropositive.

This chain's CDR3 is CASSTQGAVTEAFF. CDR3 DNA: TGTGCCAGCAGCACACAGGGGGCGGTCACTGAAGCTTTCTTT. This chain uses TRBV11-2 with TRBJ1-1, with TRBD1 matching over 9 bases. This CDR3 comprises 14 residues. The J segment lost 4 bases and the V segment lost 5 bases, leaving 5 bases of the junction unmatched. Germline V gives CDR1 SGHAT, CDR2 FQNNGV.